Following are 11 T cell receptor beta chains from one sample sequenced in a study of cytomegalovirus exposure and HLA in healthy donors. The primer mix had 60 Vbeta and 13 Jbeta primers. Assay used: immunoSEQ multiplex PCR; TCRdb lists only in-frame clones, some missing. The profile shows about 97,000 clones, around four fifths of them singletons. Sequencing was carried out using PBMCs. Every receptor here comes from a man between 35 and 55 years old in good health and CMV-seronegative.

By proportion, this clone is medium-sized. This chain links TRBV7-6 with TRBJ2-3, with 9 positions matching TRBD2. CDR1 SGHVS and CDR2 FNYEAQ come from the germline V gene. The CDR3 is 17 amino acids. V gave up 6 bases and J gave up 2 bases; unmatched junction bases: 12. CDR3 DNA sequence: TGTGCCAGCAGGCAAGGGGCTAGCGGGGACCCCACAGATACGCAGTATTTT. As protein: CASRQGASGDPTDTQYF.

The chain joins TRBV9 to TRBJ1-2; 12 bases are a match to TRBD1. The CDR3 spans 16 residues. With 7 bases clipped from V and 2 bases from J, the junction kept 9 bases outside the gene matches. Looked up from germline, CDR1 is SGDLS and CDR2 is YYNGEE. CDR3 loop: CASDSGTGGRNYGYTF. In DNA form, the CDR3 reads TGTGCCAGCGACTCCGGGACAGGGGGCCGAAACTATGGCTACACCTTC.

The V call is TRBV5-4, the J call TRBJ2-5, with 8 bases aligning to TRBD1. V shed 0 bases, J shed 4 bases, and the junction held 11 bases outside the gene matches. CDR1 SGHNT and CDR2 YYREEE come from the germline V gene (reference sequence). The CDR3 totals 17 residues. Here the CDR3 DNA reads TGTGCCAGCAGCTTGGAAGTTTTGGACAGGGTCCCAGAGACCCAGTACTTC. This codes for CASSLEVLDRVPETQYF.

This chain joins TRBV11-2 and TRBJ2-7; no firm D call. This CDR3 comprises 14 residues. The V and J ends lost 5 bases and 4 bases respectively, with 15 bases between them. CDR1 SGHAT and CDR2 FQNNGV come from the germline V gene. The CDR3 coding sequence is TGTGCCAGCAGCCCTAGTGGTAGGCCGTACGAGCAGTACTTC. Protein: CASSPSGRPYEQYF. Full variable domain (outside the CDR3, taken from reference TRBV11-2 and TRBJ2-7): EAGVAQSPRYKIIEKRQSVAFWCNPISGHATLYWYQQILGQGPKLLIQFQNNGVVDDSQLPKDRFSAERLKGVDSTLKIQPAKLEDSAVYLCASSPSGRPYEQYFGPGTRLTVT.

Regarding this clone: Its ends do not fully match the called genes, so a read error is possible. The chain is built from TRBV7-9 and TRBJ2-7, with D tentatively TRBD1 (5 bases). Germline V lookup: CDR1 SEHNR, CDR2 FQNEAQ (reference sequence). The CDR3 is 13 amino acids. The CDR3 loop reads CSSSTDTLGEQYF. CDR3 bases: TGTTCCAGCAGCACGGACACCCTCGGGGAGCAGTACTTC.

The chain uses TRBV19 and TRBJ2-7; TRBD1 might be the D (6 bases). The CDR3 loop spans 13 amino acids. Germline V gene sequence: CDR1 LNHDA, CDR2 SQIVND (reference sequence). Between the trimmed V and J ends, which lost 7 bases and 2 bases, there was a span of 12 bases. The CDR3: CASKGDTAYEQYF. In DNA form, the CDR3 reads TGTGCCAGTAAGGGGGACACCGCCTACGAGCAGTACTTC.

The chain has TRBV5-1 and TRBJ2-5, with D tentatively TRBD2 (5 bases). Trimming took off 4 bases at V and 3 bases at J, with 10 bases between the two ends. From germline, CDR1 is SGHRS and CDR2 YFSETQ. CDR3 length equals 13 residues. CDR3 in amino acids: CASSPGLEETQYF. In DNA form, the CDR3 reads TGCGCCAGCAGCCCGGGGTTGGAAGAGACCCAGTACTTC.

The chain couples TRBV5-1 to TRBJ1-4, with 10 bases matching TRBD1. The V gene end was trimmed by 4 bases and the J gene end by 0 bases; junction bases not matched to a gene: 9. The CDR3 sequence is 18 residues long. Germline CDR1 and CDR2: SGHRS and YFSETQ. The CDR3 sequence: CASSPGTGAWATNEKLFF. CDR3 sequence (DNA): TGCGCCAGCAGCCCAGGGACAGGGGCCTGGGCAACTAATGAAAAACTGTTTTTT.

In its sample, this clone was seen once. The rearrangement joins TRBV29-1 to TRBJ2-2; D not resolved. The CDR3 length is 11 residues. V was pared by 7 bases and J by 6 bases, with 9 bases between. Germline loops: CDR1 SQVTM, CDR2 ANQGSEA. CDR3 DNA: TGCAGCGCCGGTTTCCCCGGGGAGCTGTTTTTT. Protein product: CSAGFPGELFF.

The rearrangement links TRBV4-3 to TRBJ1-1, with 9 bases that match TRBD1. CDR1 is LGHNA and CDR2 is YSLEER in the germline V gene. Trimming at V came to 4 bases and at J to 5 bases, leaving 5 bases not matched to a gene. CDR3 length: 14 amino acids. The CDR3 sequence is CASSRGTGLTEAFF. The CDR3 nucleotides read TGCGCCAGCAGCCGAGGGACAGGGCTAACTGAAGCTTTCTTT.

CDR3 sequence (DNA): TGTGCCAGCGCGACAGGGGGAAGCTCCTACGAGCAGTACTTC. Protein: CASATGGSSYEQYF. This chain uses TRBV27 with TRBJ2-7, with 9 bases fitting TRBD1. The CDR3 is 14 residues long. The germline gives CDR1 MNHEY, CDR2 SMNVEV (reference sequence). V was pared by 8 bases and J by 0 bases, with 5 bases of the junction left unmatched.